This T cell receptor (beta chain) was recovered during a study of technical replicates of blood from several donors. This CDR3 has 14 amino acids. Germline CDR1 and CDR2: SGHRS and YFSETQ. The J segment lost 6 bases and the V segment lost 0 bases, leaving 4 bases of the junction unmatched. Libraries were prepared by immunoSEQ multiplex PCR; TCRdb keeps only in-frame clonotypes and omits some of them. The sample holds about 80,000 clones; roughly 94% are singletons and the top ten take 0.38%. The TCR comes from a human donor in good health. V and J are TRBV5-1 and TRBJ1-2; TRBD1 matches 8 bases. Sequenced material: T cells isolated from PBMCs. CDR3 loop: CASSLDGTGDGYTF. CDR3 in DNA: TGCGCCAGCAGCTTGGATGGGACAGGAGATGGCTACACCTTC.